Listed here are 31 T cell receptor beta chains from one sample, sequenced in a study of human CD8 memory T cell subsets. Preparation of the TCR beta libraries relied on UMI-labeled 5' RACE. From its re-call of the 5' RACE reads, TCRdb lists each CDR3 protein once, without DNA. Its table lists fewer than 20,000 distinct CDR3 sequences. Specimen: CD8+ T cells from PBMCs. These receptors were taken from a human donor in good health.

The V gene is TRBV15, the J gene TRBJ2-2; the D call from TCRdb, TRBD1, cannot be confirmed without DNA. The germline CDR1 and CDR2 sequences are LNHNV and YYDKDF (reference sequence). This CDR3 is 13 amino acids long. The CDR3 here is CATGGVNTGELFF.

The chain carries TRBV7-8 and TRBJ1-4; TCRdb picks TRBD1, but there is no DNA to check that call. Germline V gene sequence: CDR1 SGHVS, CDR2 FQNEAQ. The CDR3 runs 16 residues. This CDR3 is CASSLGAGQGNEKLFF.

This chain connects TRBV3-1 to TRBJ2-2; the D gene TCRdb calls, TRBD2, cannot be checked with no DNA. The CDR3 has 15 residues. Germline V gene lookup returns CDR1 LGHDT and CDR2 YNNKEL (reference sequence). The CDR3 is CASFGLAGSTGELFF.

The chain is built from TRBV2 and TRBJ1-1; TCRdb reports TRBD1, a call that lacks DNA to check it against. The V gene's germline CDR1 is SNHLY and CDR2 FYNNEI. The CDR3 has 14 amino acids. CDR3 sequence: CASSEAGEWTEAFF.

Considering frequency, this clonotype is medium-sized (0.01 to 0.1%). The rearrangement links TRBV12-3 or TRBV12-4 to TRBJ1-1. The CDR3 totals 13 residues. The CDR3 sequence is CASSFGGNTEAFF.

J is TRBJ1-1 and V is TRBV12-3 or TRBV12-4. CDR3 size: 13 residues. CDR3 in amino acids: CASSLTGYTEAFF.

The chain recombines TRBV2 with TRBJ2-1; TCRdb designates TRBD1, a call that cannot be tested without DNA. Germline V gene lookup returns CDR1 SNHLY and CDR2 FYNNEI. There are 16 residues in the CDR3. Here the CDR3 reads CASSKGQGRSYNEQFF.

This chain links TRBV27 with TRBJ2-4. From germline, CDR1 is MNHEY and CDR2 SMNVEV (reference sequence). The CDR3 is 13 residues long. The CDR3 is CASSFPGRNIQYF.

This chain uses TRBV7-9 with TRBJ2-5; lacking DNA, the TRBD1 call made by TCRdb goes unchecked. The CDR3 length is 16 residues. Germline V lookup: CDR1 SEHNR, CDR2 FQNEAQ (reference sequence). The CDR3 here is CASSLAGDRGEGTQYF.

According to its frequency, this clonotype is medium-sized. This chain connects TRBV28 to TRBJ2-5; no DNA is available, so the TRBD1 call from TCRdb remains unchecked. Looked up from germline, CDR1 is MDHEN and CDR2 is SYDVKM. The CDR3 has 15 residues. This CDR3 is CASSPLTGSQETQYF.

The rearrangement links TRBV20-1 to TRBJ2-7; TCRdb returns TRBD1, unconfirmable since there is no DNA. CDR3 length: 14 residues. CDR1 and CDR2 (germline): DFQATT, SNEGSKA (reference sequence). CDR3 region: CSARRDGDSYEQYF.

This CDR3 is CASSIGAGGQETQYF. The chain carries TRBV19 and TRBJ2-5; the D gene TCRdb calls, TRBD1, cannot be checked with no DNA. CDR3 length: 15 residues. Germline V gene lookup returns CDR1 LNHDA and CDR2 SQIVND (reference sequence).

The CDR3 sequence is CASSKQQQSYEQYF. V and J are TRBV19 and TRBJ2-7. Per the germline V gene, CDR1 is LNHDA and CDR2 is SQIVND (reference sequence). This CDR3 comprises 14 residues.

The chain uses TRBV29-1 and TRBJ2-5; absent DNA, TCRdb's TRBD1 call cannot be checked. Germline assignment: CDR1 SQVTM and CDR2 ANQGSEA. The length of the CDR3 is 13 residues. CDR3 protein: CSVEPRTQETQYF.

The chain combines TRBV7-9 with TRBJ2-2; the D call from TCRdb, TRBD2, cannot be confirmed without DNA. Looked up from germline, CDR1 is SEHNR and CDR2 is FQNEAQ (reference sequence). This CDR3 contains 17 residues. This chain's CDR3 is CASSLDPAQREAGELFF. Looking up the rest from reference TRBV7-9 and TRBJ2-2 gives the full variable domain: DTGVSQNPRHKITKRGQNVTFRCDPISEHNRLYWYRQTLGQGPEFLTYFQNEAQLEKSRLLSDRFSAERPKGSFSTLEIQRTEQGDSAMYLCASSLDPAQREAGELFFGEGSRLTVL.

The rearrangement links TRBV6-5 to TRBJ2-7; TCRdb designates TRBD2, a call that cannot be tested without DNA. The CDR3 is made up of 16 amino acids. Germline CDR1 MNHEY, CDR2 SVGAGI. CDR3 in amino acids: CASSYGASGRSYEQYF.

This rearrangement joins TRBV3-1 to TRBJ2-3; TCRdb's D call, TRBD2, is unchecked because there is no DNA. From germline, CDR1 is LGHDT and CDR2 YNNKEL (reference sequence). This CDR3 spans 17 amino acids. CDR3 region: CASSQSVAGGTADTQYF.

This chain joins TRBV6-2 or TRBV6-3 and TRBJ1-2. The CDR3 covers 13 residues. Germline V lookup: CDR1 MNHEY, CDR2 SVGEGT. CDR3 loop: CASSDGRNYGYTF.

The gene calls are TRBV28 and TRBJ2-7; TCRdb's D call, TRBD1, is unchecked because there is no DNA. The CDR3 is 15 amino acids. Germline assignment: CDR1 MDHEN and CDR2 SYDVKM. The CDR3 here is CASSQTGTGVLEQYF.

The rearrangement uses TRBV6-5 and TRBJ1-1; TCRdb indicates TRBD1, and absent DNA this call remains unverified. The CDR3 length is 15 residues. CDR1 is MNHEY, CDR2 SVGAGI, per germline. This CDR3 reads CASSYGVLGGTEAFF.

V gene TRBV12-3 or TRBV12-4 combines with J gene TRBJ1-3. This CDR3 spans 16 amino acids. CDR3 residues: CASSLAGALSGNTIYF.

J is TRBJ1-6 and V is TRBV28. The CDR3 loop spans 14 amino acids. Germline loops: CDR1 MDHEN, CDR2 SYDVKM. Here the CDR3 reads CASESGPDNSPLHF. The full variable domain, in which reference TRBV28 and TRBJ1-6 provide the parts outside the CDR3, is DVKVTQSSRYLVKRTGEKVFLECVQDMDHENMFWYRQDPGLGLRLIYFSYDVKMKEKGDIPEGYSVSREKKERFSLILESASTNQTSMYLCASESGPDNSPLHFGNGTRLTVT.

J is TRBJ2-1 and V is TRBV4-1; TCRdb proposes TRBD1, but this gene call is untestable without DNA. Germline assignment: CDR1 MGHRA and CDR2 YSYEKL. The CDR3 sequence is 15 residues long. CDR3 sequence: CASSQGPSLQEEQFF.

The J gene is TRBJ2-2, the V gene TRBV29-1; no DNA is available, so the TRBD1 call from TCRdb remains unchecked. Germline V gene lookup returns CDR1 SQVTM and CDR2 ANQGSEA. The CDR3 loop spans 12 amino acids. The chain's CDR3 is CSVSAGAPILFF.

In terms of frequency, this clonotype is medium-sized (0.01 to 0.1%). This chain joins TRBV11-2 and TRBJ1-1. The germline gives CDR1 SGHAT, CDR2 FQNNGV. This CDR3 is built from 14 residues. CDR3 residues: CASSLSGPNTEAFF.

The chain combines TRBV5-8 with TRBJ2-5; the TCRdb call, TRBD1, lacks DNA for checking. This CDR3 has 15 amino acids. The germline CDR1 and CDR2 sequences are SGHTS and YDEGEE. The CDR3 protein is CASSLGTGAKETQYF. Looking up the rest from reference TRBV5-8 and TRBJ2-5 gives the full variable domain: EAGVTQSPTHLIKTRGQQATLRCSPISGHTSVYWYQQALGLGLQFLLWYDEGEERNRGNFPPRFSGRQFPNYSSELNVNALELEDSALYLCASSLGTGAKETQYFGPGTRLLVL.

This CDR3 is CASSLGLDINRDEQFF. The rearrangement joins TRBV5-1 to TRBJ2-1; TCRdb indicates TRBD2, and absent DNA this call remains unverified. Germline V gene lookup returns CDR1 SGHRS and CDR2 YFSETQ. The CDR3 is made up of 16 amino acids.

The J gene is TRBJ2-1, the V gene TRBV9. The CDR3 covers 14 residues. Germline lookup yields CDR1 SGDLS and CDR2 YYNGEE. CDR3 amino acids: CASSTDNYYNEQFF.

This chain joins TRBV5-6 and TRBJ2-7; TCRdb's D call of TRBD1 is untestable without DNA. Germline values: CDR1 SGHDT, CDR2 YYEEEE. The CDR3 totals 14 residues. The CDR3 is CASSMGQGAIEQYF.

The CDR3 here is CASSQGPGGSTEAFF. V usage is TRBV4-3 and J usage is TRBJ1-1; TCRdb calls TRBD1, which cannot be checked without DNA. The CDR3 loop spans 15 amino acids. Germline assignment: CDR1 LGHNA and CDR2 YSLEER.

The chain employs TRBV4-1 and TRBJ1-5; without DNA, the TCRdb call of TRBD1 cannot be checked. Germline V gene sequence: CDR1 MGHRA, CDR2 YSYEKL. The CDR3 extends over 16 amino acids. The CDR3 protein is CASSQEEGAYNQPQHF.